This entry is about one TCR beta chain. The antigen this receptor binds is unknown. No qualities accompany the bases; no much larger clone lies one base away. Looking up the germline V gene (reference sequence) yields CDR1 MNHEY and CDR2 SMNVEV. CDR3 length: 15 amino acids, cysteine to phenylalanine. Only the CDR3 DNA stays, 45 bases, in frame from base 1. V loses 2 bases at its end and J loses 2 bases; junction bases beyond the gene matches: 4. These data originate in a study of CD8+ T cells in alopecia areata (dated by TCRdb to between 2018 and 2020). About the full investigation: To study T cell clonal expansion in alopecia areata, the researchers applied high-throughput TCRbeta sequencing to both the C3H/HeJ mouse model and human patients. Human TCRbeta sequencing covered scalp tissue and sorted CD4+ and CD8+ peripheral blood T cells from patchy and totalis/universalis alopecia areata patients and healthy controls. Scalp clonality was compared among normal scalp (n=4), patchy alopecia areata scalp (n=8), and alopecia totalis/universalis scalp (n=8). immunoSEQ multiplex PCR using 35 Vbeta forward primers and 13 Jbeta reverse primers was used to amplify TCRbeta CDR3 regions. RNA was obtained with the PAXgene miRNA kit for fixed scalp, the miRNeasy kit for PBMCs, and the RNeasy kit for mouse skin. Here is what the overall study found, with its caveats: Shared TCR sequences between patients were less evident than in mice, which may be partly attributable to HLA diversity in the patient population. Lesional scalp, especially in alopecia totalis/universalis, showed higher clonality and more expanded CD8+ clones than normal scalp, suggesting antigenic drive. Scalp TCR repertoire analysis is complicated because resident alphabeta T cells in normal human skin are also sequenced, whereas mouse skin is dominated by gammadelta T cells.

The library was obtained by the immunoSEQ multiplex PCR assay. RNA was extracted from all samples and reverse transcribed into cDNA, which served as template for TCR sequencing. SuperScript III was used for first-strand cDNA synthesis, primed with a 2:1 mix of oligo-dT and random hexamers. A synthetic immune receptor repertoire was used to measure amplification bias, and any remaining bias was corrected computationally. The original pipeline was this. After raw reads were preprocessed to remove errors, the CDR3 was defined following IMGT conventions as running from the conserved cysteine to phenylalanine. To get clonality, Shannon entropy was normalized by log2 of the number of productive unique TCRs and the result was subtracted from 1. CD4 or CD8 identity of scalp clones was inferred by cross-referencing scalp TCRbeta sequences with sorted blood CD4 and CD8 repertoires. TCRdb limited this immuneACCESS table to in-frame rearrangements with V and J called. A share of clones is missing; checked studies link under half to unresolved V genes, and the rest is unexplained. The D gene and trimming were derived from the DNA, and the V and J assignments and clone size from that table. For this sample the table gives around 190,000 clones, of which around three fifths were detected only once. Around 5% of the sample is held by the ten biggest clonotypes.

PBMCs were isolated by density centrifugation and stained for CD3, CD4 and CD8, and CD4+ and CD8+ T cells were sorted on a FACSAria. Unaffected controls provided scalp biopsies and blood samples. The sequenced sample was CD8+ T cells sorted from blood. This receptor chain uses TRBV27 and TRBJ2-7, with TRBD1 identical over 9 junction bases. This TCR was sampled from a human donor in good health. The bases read TGTGCCAGCAGTTTAACAGGGGGCGCCCCCTACGAGCAGTACTTC. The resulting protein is CASSLTGGAPYEQYF.